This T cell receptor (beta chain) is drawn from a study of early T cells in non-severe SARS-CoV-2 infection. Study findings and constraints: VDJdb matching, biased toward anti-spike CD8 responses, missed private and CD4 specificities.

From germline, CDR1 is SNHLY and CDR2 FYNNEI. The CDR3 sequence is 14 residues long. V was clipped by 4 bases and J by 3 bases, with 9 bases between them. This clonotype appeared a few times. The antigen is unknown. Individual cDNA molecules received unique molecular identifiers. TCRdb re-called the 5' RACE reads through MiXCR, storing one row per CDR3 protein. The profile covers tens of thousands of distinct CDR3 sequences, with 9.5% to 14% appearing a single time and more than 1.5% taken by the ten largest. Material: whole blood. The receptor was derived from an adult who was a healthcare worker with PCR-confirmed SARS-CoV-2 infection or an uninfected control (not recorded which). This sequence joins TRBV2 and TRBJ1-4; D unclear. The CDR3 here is CASSVRVANEKLFF. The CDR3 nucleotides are TGTGCCAGCAGTGTTCGGGTGGCTAATGAAAAACTGTTTTTT. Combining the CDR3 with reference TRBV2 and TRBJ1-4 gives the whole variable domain EPEVTQTPSHQVTQMGQEVILRCVPISNHLYFYWYRQILGQKVEFLVSFYNNEISEKSEIFDDQFSVERPDGSNFTLKIRSTKLEDSAMYFCASSVRVANEKLFFGSGTQLSVL.